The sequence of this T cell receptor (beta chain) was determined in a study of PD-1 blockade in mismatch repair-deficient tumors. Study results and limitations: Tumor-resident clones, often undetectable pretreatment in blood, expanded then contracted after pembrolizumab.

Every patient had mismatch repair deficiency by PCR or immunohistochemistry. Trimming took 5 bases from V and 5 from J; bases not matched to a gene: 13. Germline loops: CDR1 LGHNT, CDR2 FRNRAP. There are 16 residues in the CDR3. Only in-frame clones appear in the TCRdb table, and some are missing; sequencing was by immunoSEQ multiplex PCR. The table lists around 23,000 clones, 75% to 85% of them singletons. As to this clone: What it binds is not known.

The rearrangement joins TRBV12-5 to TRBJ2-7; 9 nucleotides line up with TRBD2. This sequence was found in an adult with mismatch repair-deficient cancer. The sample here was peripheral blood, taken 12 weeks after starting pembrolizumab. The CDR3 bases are TGTGCTAGTGGTCAGCCCCAGGGGCGGGAGGGCCACGAGCAGTACTTC. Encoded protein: CASGQPQGREGHEQYF.